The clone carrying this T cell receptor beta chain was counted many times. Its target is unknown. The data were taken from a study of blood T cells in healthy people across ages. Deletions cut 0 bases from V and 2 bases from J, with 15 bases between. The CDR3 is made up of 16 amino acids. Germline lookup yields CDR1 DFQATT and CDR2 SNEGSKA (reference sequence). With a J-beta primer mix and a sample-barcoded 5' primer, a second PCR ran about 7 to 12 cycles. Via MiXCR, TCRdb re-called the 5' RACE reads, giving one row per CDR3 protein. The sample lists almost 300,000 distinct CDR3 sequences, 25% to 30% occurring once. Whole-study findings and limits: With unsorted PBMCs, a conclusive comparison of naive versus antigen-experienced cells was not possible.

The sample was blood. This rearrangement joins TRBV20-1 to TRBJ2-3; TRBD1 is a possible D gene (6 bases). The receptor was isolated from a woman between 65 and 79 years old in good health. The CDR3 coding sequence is TGCAGTGCTAGAGATAAGGACAGTCTGATCACAGATACGCAGTATTTT. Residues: CSARDKDSLITDTQYF.